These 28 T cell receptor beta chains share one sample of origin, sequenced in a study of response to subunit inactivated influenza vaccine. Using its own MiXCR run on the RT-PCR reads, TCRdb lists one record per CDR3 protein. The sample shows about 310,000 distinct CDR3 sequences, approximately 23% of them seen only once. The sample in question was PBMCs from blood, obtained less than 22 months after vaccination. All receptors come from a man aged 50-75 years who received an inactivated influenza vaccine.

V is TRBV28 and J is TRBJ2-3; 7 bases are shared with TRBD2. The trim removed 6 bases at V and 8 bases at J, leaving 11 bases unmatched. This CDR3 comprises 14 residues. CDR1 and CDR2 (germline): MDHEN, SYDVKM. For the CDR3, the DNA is TGTGCCAGCAGAGCGGGATCCTTTACGGGTACGCAGTATTTT. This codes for CASRAGSFTGTQYF.

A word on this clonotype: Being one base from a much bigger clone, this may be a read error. This CDR3 reads CASKDSLYCYTF. CDR3 coding DNA: TGTGCCAGCAAGGACAGCTTATATTGCTACACCTTC. This sequence joins TRBV6-5 and TRBJ1-2; possibly TRBD1 for D (6 bases). CDR3 size: 12 residues. CDR1 is MNHEY and CDR2 is SVGAGI in the germline V gene. V shed 7 bases and J shed 9 bases, with 15 bases lying between them.

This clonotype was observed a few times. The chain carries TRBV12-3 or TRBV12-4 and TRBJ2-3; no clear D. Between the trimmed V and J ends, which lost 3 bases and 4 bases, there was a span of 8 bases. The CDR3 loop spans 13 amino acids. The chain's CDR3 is CASSFMTPDTQYF. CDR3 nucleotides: TGTGCCAGCAGTTTCATGACCCCAGATACGCAGTATTTT.

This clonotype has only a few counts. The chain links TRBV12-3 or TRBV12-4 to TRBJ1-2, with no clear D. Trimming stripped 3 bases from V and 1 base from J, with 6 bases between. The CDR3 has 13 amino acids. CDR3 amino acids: CASSFGINYGYTF. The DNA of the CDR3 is TGTGCCAGCAGTTTCGGCATTAACTATGGCTACACCTTC.

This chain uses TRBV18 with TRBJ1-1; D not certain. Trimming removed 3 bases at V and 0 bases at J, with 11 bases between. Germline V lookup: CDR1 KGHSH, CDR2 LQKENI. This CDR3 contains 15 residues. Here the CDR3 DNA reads TGTGCCAGCTCACCCCCAATGCCCGTGAACACTGAAGCTTTCTTT. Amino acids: CASSPPMPVNTEAFF.

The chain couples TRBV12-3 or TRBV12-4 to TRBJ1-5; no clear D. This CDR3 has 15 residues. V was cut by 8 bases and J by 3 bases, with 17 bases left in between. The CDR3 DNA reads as TGTGCCAGCCAGGTTGGGGTTAGCTTCAATCAGCCCCAGCATTTT. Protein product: CASQVGVSFNQPQHF.

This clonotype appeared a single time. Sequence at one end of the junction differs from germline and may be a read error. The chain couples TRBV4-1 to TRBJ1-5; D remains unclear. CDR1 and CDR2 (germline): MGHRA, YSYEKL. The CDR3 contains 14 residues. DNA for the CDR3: TGCGCCAGCAGCCAAGTGGGAAGCAATCAGACCCAGCATTTT. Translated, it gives CASSQVGSNQTQHF.

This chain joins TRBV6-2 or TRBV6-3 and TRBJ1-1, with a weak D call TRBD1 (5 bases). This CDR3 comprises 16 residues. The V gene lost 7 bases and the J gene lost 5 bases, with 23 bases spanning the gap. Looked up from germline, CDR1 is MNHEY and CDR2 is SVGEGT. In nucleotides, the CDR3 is TGTGCCAGCACCCCCCTACATCGGGGGGGAGGAACTGAAGCTTTCTTT. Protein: CASTPLHRGGGTEAFF.

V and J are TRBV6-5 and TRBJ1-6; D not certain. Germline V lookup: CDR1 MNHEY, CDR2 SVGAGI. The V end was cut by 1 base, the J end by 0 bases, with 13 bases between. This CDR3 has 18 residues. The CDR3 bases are TGTGCCAGCAGTTACTATGGGCCCCGGAGCTCCTATAATTCACCCCTCCACTTT. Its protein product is CASSYYGPRSSYNSPLHF.

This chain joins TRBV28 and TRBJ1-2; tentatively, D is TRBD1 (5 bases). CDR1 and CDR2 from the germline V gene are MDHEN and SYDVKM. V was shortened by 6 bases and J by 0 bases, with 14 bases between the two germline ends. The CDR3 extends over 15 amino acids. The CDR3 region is CASSRDGTTNYGYTF. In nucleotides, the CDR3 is TGTGCCAGCAGCCGCGACGGGACTACTAACTATGGCTACACCTTC.

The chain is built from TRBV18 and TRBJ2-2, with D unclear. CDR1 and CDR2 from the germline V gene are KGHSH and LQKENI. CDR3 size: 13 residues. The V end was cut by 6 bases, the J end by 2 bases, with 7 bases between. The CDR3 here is CASSPINTGELFF. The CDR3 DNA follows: TGTGCCAGCTCGCCCATAAACACCGGGGAGCTGTTTTTT.

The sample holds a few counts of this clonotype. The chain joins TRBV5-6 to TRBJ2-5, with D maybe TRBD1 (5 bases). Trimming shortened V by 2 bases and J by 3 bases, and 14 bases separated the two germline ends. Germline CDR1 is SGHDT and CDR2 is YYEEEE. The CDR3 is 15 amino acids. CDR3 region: CASSFPVRVEETQYF. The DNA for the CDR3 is TGTGCCAGCAGCTTTCCTGTCAGGGTAGAAGAGACCCAGTACTTC.

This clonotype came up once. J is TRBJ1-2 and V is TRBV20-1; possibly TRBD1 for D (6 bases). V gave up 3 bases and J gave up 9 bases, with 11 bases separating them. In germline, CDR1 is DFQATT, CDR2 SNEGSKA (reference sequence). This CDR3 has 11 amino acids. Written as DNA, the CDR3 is TGCAGTGCTAGCCGCAGGGGCTGCTACACCTTC. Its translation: CSASRRGCYTF.

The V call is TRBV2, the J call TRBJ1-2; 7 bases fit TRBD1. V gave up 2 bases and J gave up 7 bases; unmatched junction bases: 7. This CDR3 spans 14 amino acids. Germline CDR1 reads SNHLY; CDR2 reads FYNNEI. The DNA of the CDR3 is TGTGCCAGCAGTGAATCAGGGGGGGTCTCTGGCTACACCTTC. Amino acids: CASSESGGVSGYTF.

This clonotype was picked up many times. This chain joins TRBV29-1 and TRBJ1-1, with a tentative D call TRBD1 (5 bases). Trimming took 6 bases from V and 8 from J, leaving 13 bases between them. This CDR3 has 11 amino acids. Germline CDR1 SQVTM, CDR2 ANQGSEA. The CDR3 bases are TGCAGCGTCCAGGGTAGTGGCGAAGCTTTCTTT. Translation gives CSVQGSGEAFF.

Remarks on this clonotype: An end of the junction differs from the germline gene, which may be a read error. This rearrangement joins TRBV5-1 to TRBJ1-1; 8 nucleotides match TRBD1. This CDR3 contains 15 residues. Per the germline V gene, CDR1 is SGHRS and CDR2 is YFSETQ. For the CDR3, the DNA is TGCGCCAGCAGCTACGGACAGGGTATGAACACTGAAGCTTACTTT. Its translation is CASSYGQGMNTEAYF. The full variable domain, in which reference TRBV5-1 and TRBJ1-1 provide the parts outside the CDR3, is KAGVTQTPRYLIKTRGQQVTLSCSPISGHRSVSWYQQTPGQGLQFLFEYFSETQRNKGNFPGRFSGRQFSNSRSEMNVSTLELGDSALYLCASSYGQGMNTEAYFGQGTRLTVV.

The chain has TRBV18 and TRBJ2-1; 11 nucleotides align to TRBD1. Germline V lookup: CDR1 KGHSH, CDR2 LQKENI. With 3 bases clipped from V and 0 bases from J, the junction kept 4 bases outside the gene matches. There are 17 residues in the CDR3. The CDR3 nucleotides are TGTGCCAGCTCACCGGGACAGGGGGATAGCTCCTACAATGAGCAGTTCTTC. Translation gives CASSPGQGDSSYNEQFF.

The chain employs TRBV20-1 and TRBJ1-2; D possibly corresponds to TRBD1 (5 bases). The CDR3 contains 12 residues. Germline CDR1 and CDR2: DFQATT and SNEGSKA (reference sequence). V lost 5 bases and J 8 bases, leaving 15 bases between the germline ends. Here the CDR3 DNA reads TGCAGTGCTCGCTGGGGCAAAGGGGGCTACACCTTC. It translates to CSARWGKGGYTF.

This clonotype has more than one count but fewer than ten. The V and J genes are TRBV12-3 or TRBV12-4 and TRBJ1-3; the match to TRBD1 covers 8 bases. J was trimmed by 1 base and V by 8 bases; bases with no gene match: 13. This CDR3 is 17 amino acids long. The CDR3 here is CASAIGTGGSSGNTIYF. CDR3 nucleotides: TGTGCCAGCGCTATAGGGACAGGCGGGTCATCTGGAAACACCATATATTTT.

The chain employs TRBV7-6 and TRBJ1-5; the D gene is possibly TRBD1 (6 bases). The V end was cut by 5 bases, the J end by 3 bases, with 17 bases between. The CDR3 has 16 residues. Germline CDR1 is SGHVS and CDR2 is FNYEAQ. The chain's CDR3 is CASSPMAGVVNQPQHF. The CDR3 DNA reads TGTGCCAGCAGCCCCATGGCAGGGGTAGTCAATCAGCCCCAGCATTTT.

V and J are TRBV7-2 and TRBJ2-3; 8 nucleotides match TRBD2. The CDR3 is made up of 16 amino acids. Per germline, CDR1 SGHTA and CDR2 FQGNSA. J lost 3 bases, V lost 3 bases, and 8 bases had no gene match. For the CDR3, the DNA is TGTGCCAGCAGCTTTAGCGGGGAGGCCGCGACAGATACGCAGTATTTT. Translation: CASSFSGEAATDTQYF.

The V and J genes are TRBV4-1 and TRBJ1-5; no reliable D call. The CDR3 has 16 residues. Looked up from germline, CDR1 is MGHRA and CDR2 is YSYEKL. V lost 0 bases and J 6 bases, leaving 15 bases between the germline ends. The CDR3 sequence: CASSQDLGAGFQPQHF. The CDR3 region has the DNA TGCGCCAGCAGCCAAGATCTCGGCGCTGGATTTCAGCCCCAGCATTTT.

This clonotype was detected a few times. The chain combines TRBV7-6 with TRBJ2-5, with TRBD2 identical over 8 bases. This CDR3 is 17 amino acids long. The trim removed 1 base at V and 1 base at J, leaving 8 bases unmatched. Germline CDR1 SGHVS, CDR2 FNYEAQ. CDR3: CASSLVLSGSGQETQYF. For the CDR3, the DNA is TGTGCCAGCAGCTTAGTTCTGAGCGGGAGTGGCCAAGAGACCCAGTACTTC.

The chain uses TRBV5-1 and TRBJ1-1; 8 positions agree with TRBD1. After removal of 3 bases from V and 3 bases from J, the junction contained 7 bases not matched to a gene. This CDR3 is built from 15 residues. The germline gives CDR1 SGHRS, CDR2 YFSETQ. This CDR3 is CASSSLTGADTEAFF. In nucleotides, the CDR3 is TGCGCCAGCAGCTCTCTGACAGGGGCGGACACTGAAGCTTTCTTT.

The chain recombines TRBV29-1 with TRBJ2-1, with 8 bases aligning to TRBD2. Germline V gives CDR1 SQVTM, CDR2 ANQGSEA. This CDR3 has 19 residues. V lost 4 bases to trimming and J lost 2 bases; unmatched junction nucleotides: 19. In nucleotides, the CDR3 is TGCAGCGTTGGCGGGCTAGCGGGTGTGTTAGTGCGTACCTACAATGAGCAGTTCTTC. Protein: CSVGGLAGVLVRTYNEQFF.

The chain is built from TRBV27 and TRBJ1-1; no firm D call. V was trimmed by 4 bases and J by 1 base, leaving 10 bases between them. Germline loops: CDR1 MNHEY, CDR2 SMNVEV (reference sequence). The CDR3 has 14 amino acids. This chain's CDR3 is CASSSGFRNTEAFF. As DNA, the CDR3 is TGTGCCAGCAGTTCGGGCTTCAGGAACACTGAAGCTTTCTTT.

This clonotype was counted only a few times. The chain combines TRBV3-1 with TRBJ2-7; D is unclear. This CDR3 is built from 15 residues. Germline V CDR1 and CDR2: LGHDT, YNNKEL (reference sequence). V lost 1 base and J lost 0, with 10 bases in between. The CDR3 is CASSQAWTVSYEQYF. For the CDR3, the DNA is TGTGCCAGCAGCCAAGCATGGACGGTCTCCTACGAGCAGTACTTC.

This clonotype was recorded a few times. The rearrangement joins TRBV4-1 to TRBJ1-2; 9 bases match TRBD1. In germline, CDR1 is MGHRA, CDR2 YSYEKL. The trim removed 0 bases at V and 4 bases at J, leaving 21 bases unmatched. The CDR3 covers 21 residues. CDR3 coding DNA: TGCGCCAGCAGCCAAGATCATAACCGCCGGACAGGGGACCGGTGGACCTATGGCTACACCTTC. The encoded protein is CASSQDHNRRTGDRWTYGYTF.